This T cell receptor (beta chain) was sequenced in a study of shared clonotypes between healthy human individuals. Across the whole study: Donors had three CD4 naive, three CD4 memory, two CD8 naive and one CD8 memory plate apiece. Overall study findings and caveats: Generation probabilities of non-shared clonotypes were lower (relative to those shared by all four donors).

As to this clone: Antigen specificity is unknown.

A split of CD4+ cells into CD45RA+ naive and CD45RA-negative memory subsets was performed. The assay was immunoSEQ multiplex PCR, and TCRdb's table has in-frame clones only and misses some. Found here are 1.4 million or so clones, around 98.5% of them singletons; the top ten hold roughly 0.35%. Sequencing was carried out using naive CD4+ T cells sorted from blood. Subset reported: CD45RA+ positively selected. This TCR was sampled from a young man in good health.

For the CDR3, the DNA is TGCGCCAGCCTGAAAACAGGGGCTAATGAAAAACTGTTTTTT. It is translated as CASLKTGANEKLFF. V and J are TRBV4-1 and TRBJ1-4, with 7 bases matching TRBD1. Germline V lookup: CDR1 MGHRA, CDR2 YSYEKL. V shed 8 bases, J shed 3 bases, and the junction held 6 bases outside the gene matches. The CDR3 spans 14 residues.